The T cell receptor (beta chain) under discussion was sequenced for a study of naive and memory T cell subsets. Cells stained for CD3, CD4, CD8, CD45RA and CD27 were sorted into four subsets. A note on this clonotype: Its matching antigen is unknown.

Two oligonucleotides, mixed equimolar, formed the beta constant-region primer covering TRBC1 and TRBC2. Nested alpha and beta constant-region primers with the SP2 primer drove four PCR rounds on ligated cDNA. A 12-nucleotide UMI and the SP2 primer were added to the cDNA 3' end by oligonucleotide ligation. TCRdb re-called the UMI-ligation and nested PCR reads through MiXCR, storing one row per CDR3 protein. Among 99,000 or so distinct CDR3 sequences listed, about 14% were seen once. Study-wide results and limits: Naive repertoires, especially CD8, held a few larger clonotypes, possibly memory cells re-expressing CD45RA. TCR abundance followed a power law differing between naive and memory subsets.

This CDR3 has 16 residues. V lost 2 bases to trimming and J lost 3 bases, with 14 bases between them. Germline loops: CDR1 ENHRY, CDR2 SYGVKD. This sequence originates from a human donor in good health. The chain is built from TRBV10-3 and TRBJ1-5; no definite D call. The sequencing sample was made of naive CD8+ T cells from blood. The CDR3 sequence is CAISETPFENNQPQHF. DNA for the CDR3: TGTGCCATCAGTGAGACACCTTTTGAGAACAATCAGCCCCAGCATTTT.